This T cell receptor (beta chain) was documented in a study of T cells in localized non-small cell lung cancer. General study points: There was higher T cell clonality in uninvolved adjacent lung than in tumor, and it was highest there. Median detection of top 100 tumor clones in adjacent lung was 57 clones. Heterogeneity stays possible, as sequencing covered only one tumor region. Increased T cell density in blood showed an association with longer overall survival.

Trimming shortened V by 2 bases and J by 6 bases, and 17 bases separated the two germline ends. Per germline, CDR1 ENHRY and CDR2 SYGVKD. The CDR3 runs 16 residues. TCRdb's table, derived via immunoSEQ multiplex PCR, lists solely in-frame clones and lacks some. The data show 50,000 to 75,000 clones, approximately 90% seen once. With respect to this clone: Its matching antigen is unknown.

This chain joins TRBV10-3 and TRBJ2-1; D might be TRBD2 (5 bases). The clonotype was recovered from a man aged 40-75 years with stage I squamous cell lung carcinoma. Source: peripheral blood, taken before any cancer treatment. The CDR3 DNA reads TGTGCCATCAGTGAGCCTCGGCGTGGCGCGGGCAATGAGCAGTTCTTC. It is translated as CAISEPRRGAGNEQFF.